A single sample gave rise to the 22 T cell receptor beta chains below, sequenced in a study of cytomegalovirus exposure and HLA in healthy donors. Both 60 Vbeta primers and 13 Jbeta primers went into the PCR. This table comes from immunoSEQ multiplex PCR, and its TCRdb copy is limited to in-frame clones, with some not included. The sample has 110,000 to 150,000 clones; about 75% are singletons. The material sequenced was PBMCs. These receptors all come from a man aged 25 to 40 in good health and CMV-seronegative.

This clone has more than one count but fewer than ten. CDR3 nucleotides: TGTGCCAGCAGGGAGCCGGGACTCCACAATGAGCAGTTCTTC. Encoded protein: CASREPGLHNEQFF. The chain employs TRBV6-5 and TRBJ2-1, with TRBD2 as a possible D gene (6 bases). CDR3 length equals 14 residues. The V end was cut by 6 bases, the J end by 5 bases, with 14 bases between. Germline V lookup: CDR1 MNHEY, CDR2 SVGAGI.

The gene calls are TRBV6-6 and TRBJ2-4; 8 positions agree with TRBD1. Per germline, CDR1 MNHNY and CDR2 SVGAGI (reference sequence). The J segment lost 0 bases and the V segment lost 4 bases, leaving 5 bases of the junction unmatched. The CDR3 contains 16 residues. The CDR3 coding sequence is TGTGCCAGCAGTTCCTTGACAGGGGAAGCCAAAAACATTCAGTACTTC. Protein: CASSSLTGEAKNIQYF.

This CDR3 is CASSPGTGGYEQYF. CDR3 nucleotides: TGTGCCAGTAGCCCCGGGACAGGGGGCTACGAGCAGTACTTC. V is TRBV19 and J is TRBJ2-7, with 11 bases matching TRBD1. CDR1 LNHDA and CDR2 SQIVND come from the germline V gene (reference sequence). With 6 bases clipped from V and 3 bases from J, the junction kept 4 bases outside the gene matches. The CDR3 runs to 14 residues.

The chain has TRBV6-5 and TRBJ1-1; 7 bases map to TRBD1. The CDR3 totals 15 residues. V trimming: 2 bases; J trimming: 6 bases; junction bases outside the gene matches: 9. CDR1 is MNHEY and CDR2 is SVGAGI in the germline V gene. Here the CDR3 DNA reads TGTGCCAGCAGTTACGCCTTGACAGGGAGTCCTGAAGCTTTCTTT. Its protein product is CASSYALTGSPEAFF.

This clone occurred once. This chain uses TRBV7-2 with TRBJ2-7, with 8 bases fitting TRBD1. V dropped 1 base and J dropped 5; count of bases not matched to a gene: 4. Germline V lookup: CDR1 SGHTA, CDR2 FQGNSA. The CDR3 runs 14 residues. The CDR3 nucleotides are TGTGCCAGCAGCTTAGAGCGACAGGGGCACGAGCAGTACTTC. It specifies CASSLERQGHEQYF. The entire variable domain, with the rest obtained from reference TRBV7-2 and TRBJ2-7, is as follows: GAGVSQSPSNKVTEKGKDVELRCDPISGHTALYWYRQSLGQGLEFLIYFQGNSAPDKSGLPSDRFSAERTGGSVSTLTIQRTQQEDSAVYLCASSLERQGHEQYFGPGTRLTVT.

V usage is TRBV20-1 and J usage is TRBJ1-2, with TRBD1 identical over 8 bases. Germline loops: CDR1 DFQATT, CDR2 SNEGSKA (reference sequence). This CDR3 is 10 amino acids long. V was pared by 4 bases and J by 11 bases, with 3 bases of the junction left unmatched. The CDR3 spells CSANDRGYTF. CDR3 bases: TGCAGTGCTAATGACAGGGGTTACACCTTC.

The count of this clone is one. The limits of the CDR3 on the DNA are not certain, so only TCRdb's listed CDR3 is given. The chain employs TRBV19 and TRBJ1-1; the DNA was not compared with TRBD1, the D call given in the table. The CDR3 is 13 residues long, ends included. Germline values: CDR1 LNHDA, CDR2 SQIVND (reference sequence). CDR3 sequence reads: CASSIRARAEAFF.

This clone was seen a few times. The chain recombines TRBV29-1 with TRBJ2-1, with a tentative D call TRBD2 (5 bases). The V and J ends lost 3 bases and 4 bases respectively, with 16 bases between them. Germline CDR1 reads SQVTM; CDR2 reads ANQGSEA. The CDR3 totals 15 residues. The CDR3, as DNA: TGCAGCGTTGAGTCCCCCCAGAGGACTTACAATGAGCAGTTCTTC. Its protein is CSVESPQRTYNEQFF.

The chain carries TRBV2 and TRBJ2-1; D call uncertain. Trimming removed 2 bases from V and 4 bases from J, with 6 bases in between. The CDR3 loop spans 13 amino acids. Germline V gene sequence: CDR1 SNHLY, CDR2 FYNNEI. The chain's CDR3 is CASSESGYNEQFF. CDR3 DNA: TGTGCCAGCAGTGAATCGGGTTACAATGAGCAGTTCTTC.

This clone was observed once. The gene calls are TRBV7-9 and TRBJ1-1; a weak D match, TRBD1 (5 bases). This CDR3 has 14 residues. Trimming pared 3 bases from V and 1 base from J, leaving 9 bases between. Germline V gene lookup returns CDR1 SEHNR and CDR2 FQNEAQ (reference sequence). CDR3 amino acids: CASSFQGSNTEAFF. The CDR3 DNA follows: TGTGCCAGCAGCTTTCAGGGTTCGAACACTGAAGCTTTCTTT. Together with reference TRBV7-9 and TRBJ1-1, the CDR3 gives the full variable domain: DTGVSQNPRHKITKRGQNVTFRCDPISEHNRLYWYRQTLGQGPEFLTYFQNEAQLEKSRLLSDRFSAERPKGSFSTLEIQRTEQGDSAMYLCASSFQGSNTEAFFGQGTRLTVV.

J is TRBJ2-1 and V is TRBV27; 8 bases line up with TRBD2. The trim removed 5 bases at V and 9 bases at J, leaving 9 bases unmatched. The CDR3 consists of 14 residues. Germline CDR1 and CDR2: MNHEY and SMNVEV (reference sequence). The CDR3: CASSPGTSFIEQFF. The DNA for the CDR3 is TGTGCCAGCAGTCCAGGGACTAGTTTTATTGAGCAGTTCTTC.

The chain employs TRBV7-9 and TRBJ1-2; TRBD1 matches at 9 bases. The CDR3 spans 16 residues. Germline CDR1 SEHNR, CDR2 FQNEAQ (reference sequence). The V gene end was trimmed by 0 bases and the J gene end by 3 bases; junction bases not matched to a gene: 5. The CDR3 reads CASSLARDRVDYGYTF. The CDR3 DNA is TGTGCCAGCAGCTTAGCAAGGGACAGGGTAGACTATGGCTACACCTTC.

The V call is TRBV10-3, the J call TRBJ2-5, with 7 bases fitting TRBD1. The CDR3 extends over 15 amino acids. Unmatched junction bases numbered 6, after V lost 5 bases and J lost 0 bases. Germline CDR1 is ENHRY and CDR2 is SYGVKD. CDR3 region: CAISSRGRDQETQYF. The DNA for the CDR3 is TGTGCCATCAGTTCCAGGGGGAGAGACCAAGAGACCCAGTACTTC.

The chain employs TRBV5-8 and TRBJ1-3; D gene ambiguous. Germline V gives CDR1 SGHTS, CDR2 YDEGEE. The CDR3 has 15 residues. Trimming took off 0 bases at V and 0 bases at J, with 7 bases between the two ends. Written as DNA, the CDR3 is TGTGCCAGCAGCTTGGGCGGGAGCTCTGGAAACACCATATATTTT. Translation: CASSLGGSSGNTIYF.

The rearrangement joins TRBV5-6 to TRBJ2-1; 10 nucleotides match TRBD2. This CDR3 has 14 residues. The V gene end was trimmed by 4 bases and the J gene end by 6 bases; junction bases not matched to a gene: 4. The germline V gene encodes CDR1 SGHDT and CDR2 YYEEEE. The CDR3 sequence is CASSGGTSVNEQFF. As DNA, the CDR3 is TGTGCCAGCAGCGGGGGGACTAGCGTCAATGAGCAGTTCTTC.

In this sample, this clone turned up once. The chain employs TRBV18 and TRBJ2-7; the D gene is possibly TRBD1 (5 bases). This CDR3 region has 12 residues. The germline V gene has CDR1 KGHSH and CDR2 LQKENI. V was pared by 4 bases and J by 4 bases, with 8 bases between. The CDR3 nucleotides read TGTGCCAGCTCACAAAGACAGTACGAGCAGTACTTC. It encodes CASSQRQYEQYF.

The V and J genes are TRBV10-3 and TRBJ2-2; D possibly corresponds to TRBD2 (5 bases). There are 14 residues in the CDR3. Deletions cut 2 bases from V and 2 bases from J, with 6 bases between. Germline V gene lookup returns CDR1 ENHRY and CDR2 SYGVKD. For the CDR3, the DNA is TGTGCCATCAGTGAGCTAGCTAACACCGGGGAGCTGTTTTTT. As protein: CAISELANTGELFF.

The CDR3 nucleotides read TGTGCCAGCAGCTTAGGAGCAGGCGACGATGGCTACACCTTC. Translating it yields CASSLGAGDDGYTF. This chain connects TRBV7-9 to TRBJ1-2; D gene ambiguous. Germline loops: CDR1 SEHNR, CDR2 FQNEAQ (reference sequence). There are 14 residues in the CDR3. Trimming cost V 1 base and J 6 bases, with 12 bases left between them.

This clone was seen many times. The chain is built from TRBV28 and TRBJ1-2, with TRBD1 matching 7 bases. Looked up from germline, CDR1 is MDHEN and CDR2 is SYDVKM. Trimming cost V 9 bases and J 8 bases; bases outside gene matches: 9. This CDR3 is built from 12 residues. Written as DNA, the CDR3 is TGTGCCAGTCTGGGACAGACGAGAGGCTACACCTTC. Translating gives CASLGQTRGYTF.

This chain connects TRBV7-7 to TRBJ2-3; 9 nucleotides agree with TRBD2. This CDR3 has 16 residues. V was clipped by 5 bases and J by 0 bases; unmatched bases: 6. The germline V gene has CDR1 SSHAT and CDR2 FNYEAQ (reference sequence). This CDR3 reads CASSPAGGTSTDTQYF. DNA of the CDR3: TGTGCCAGCAGCCCAGCGGGAGGTACTAGCACAGATACGCAGTATTTT.

CDR3 amino acids: CASSLGRPNQPQHF. The CDR3 coding sequence is TGTGCCAGCAGCTTGGGCAGGCCTAATCAGCCCCAGCATTTT. The chain joins TRBV5-6 to TRBJ1-5, with no clear D. Germline-derived CDR1 and CDR2 are SGHDT and YYEEEE. Trimming removed 0 bases from V and 4 bases from J, with 8 bases in between. The CDR3 extends over 14 amino acids.

The chain carries TRBV10-3 and TRBJ1-2, with unresolved D. The CDR3 length is 14 residues. V lost 0 bases and J lost 5, with 10 bases in between. The V gene's germline CDR1 is ENHRY and CDR2 SYGVKD. CDR3 protein: CAISESKRSYGYTF. The CDR3 bases are TGTGCCATCAGTGAGTCGAAACGGTCATATGGCTACACCTTC.